Reported below is one T cell receptor beta chain. The sample originates from a study of blood T cell repertoires in COVID-19. Per the original methods: Estimation of nucleated cell counts was performed using reference gene primer amplification. TCRdb keeps only in-frame clones here, not all; method: immunoSEQ multiplex PCR. That table supplies the V and J calls and clone size; D and trimming were determined from the DNA. The sample holds 200,000 or so clones; approximately 86% are singletons and the top ten take around 1%. Per the germline V gene, CDR1 is DFQATT and CDR2 is SNEGSKA (reference sequence). The CDR3 loop spans 15 amino acids. V was clipped by 3 bases and J by 0 bases, with 11 bases between them.

The gene calls are TRBV20-1 and TRBJ2-2; unclear D gene. This receptor was obtained from a man aged 60 to 75 with COVID-19, enrolled during active disease. Sequencing was done on a sample of peripheral blood. For the CDR3, the DNA is TGCAGTGCTAGTATCCGGAGAGCGAACACCGGGGAGCTGTTTTTT. Protein product: CSASIRRANTGELFF.